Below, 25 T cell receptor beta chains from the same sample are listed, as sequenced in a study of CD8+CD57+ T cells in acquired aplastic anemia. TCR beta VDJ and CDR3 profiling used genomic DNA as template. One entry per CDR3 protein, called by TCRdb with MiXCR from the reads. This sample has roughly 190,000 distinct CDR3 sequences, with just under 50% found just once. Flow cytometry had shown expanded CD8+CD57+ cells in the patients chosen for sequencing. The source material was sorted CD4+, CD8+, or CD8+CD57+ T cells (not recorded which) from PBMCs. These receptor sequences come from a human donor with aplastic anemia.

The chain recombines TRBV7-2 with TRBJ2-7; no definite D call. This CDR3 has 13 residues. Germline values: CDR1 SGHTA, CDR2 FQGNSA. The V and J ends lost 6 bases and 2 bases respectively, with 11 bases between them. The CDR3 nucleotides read TGTGCCAGCAGTTCGAAAGGGCCCTACGAGCAGTACTTC. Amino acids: CASSSKGPYEQYF.

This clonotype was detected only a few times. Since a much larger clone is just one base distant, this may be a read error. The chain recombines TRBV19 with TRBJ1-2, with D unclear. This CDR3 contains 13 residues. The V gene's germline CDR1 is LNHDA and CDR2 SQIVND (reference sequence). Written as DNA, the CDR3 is TGTGCCAGTAGAAAAAGAGCTAACTATGACTACACCTTC. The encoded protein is CASRKRANYDYTF.

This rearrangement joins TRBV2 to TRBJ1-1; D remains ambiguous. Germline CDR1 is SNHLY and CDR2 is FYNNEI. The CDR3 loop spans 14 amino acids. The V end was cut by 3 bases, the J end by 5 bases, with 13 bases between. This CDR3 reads CASSDLGGGTEAFF. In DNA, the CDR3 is TGTGCCAGCAGTGATCTGGGAGGAGGGACTGAAGCTTTCTTT.

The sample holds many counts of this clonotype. The CDR3 loop is CASSFYGSRNNEQFF. The CDR3 region has the DNA TGTGCCAGCAGCTTTTACGGGAGCAGGAACAATGAGCAGTTCTTC. The chain recombines TRBV7-2 with TRBJ2-1; the D gene is possibly TRBD2 (6 bases). With 3 bases removed from V and 5 bases from J, the gap between germline ends came to 14 bases. Germline assignment: CDR1 SGHTA and CDR2 FQGNSA. This CDR3 comprises 15 residues.

CDR3 protein: CATSPGGRTEQFF. CDR3 DNA sequence: TGTGCCACCAGTCCGGGGGGTAGGACTGAGCAGTTCTTC. The chain joins TRBV24-1 to TRBJ2-1; 7 bases are a match to TRBD2. This CDR3 has 13 amino acids. The germline V gene encodes CDR1 KGHDR and CDR2 SFDVKD. J lost 9 bases, V lost 6 bases, and 7 bases had no gene match.

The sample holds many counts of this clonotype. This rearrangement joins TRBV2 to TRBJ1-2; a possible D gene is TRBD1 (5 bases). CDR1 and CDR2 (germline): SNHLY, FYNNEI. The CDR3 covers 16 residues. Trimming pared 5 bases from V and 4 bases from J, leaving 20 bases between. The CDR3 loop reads CASSSSGPGVTYGYTF. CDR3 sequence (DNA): TGTGCCAGCAGTAGTTCGGGCCCGGGGGTTACCTATGGCTACACCTTC.

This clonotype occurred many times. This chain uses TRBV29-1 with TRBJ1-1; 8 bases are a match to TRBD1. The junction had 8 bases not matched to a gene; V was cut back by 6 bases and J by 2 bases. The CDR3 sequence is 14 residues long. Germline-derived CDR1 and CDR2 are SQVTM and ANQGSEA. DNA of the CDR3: TGCAGCGTCAGGGGGCGTTTGAGTAACACTGAAGCTTTCTTT. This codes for CSVRGRLSNTEAFF.

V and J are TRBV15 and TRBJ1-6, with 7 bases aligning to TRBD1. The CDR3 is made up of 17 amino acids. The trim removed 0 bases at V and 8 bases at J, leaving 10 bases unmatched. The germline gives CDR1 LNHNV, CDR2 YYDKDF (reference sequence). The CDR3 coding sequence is TGTGCCACCAGCAGAGAGGGGCCGGGACAGCGGTATTCACCCCTCCACTTT. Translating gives CATSREGPGQRYSPLHF.

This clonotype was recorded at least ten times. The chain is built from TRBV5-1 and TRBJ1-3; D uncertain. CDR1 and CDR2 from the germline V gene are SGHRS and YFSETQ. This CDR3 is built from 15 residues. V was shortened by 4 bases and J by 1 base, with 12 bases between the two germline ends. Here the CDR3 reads CASSSGQVSGNTIYF. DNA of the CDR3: TGCGCCAGCAGCAGCGGGCAGGTGTCTGGAAACACCATATATTTT.

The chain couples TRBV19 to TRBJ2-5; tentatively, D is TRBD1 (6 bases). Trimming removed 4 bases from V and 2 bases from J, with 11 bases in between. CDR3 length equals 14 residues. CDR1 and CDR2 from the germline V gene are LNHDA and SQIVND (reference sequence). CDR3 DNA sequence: TGTGCCAGTAGTACCCGACAGGTACAAGAGACCCAGTACTTC. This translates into CASSTRQVQETQYF.

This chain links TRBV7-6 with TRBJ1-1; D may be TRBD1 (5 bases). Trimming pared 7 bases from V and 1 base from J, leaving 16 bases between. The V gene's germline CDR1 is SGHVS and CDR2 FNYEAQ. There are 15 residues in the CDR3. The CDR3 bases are TGTGCCAGCACCTCGGGTGCAGGGCCGAACACTGAAGCTTTCTTT. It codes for CASTSGAGPNTEAFF.

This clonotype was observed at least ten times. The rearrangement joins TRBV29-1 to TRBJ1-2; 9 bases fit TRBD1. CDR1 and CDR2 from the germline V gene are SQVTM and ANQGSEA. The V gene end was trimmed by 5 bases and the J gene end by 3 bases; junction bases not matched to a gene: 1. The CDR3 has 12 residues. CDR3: CSVRTGDYGYTF. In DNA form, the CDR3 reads TGCAGCGTTCGGACAGGGGACTATGGCTACACCTTC.

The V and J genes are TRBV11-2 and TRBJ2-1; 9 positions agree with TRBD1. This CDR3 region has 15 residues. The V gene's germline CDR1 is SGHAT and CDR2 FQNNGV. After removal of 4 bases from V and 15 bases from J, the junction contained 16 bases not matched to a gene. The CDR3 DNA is TGTGCCAGCAGCTCGCTCCGGGACAGGGATCGATTTTGGTTCTTC. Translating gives CASSSLRDRDRFWFF.

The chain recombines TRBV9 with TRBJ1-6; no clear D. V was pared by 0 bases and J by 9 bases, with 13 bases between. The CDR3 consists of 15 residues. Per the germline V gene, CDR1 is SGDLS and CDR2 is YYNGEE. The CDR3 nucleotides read TGTGCCAGCAGCGTAGTGGAGGCGCGGGGTTCACCCCTCCACTTT. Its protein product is CASSVVEARGSPLHF.

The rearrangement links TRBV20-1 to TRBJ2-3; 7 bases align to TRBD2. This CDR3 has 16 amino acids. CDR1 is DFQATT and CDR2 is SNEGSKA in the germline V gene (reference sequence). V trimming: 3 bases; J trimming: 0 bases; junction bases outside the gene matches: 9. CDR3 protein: CSARDPTSSSTDTQYF. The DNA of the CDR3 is TGCAGTGCTAGGGATCCGACTAGCTCGAGCACAGATACGCAGTATTTT.

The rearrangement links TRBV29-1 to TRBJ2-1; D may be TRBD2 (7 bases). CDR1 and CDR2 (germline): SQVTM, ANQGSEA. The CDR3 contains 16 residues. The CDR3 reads CSATERGGDTYNEQFF. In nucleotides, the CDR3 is TGCAGTGCCACTGAAAGGGGGGGAGATACCTACAATGAGCAGTTCTTC.

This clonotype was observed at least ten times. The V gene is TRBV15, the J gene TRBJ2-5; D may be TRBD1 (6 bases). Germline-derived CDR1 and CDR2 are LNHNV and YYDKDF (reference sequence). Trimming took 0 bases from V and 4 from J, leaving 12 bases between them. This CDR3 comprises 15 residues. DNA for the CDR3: TGTGCCACCAGCAGAGACAGGGGCCTCGGAGAGACCCAGTACTTC. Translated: CATSRDRGLGETQYF.

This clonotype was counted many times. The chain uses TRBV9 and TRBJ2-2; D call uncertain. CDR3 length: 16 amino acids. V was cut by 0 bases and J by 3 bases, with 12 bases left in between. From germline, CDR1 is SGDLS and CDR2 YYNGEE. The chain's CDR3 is CASSVGPLKDTGELFF. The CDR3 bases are TGTGCCAGCAGCGTAGGCCCCTTAAAGGACACCGGGGAGCTGTTTTTT.

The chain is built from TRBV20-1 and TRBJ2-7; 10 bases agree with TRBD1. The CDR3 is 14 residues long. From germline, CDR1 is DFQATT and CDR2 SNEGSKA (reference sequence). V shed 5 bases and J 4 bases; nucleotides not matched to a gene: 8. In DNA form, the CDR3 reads TGCAGTGCTGTAACCGGGACAGGGGAATACGAGCAGTACTTC. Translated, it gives CSAVTGTGEYEQYF.

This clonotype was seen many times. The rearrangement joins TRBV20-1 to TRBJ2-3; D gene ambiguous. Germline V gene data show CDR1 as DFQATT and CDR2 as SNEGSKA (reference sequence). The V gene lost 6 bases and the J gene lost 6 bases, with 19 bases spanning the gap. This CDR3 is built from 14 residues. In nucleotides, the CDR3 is TGCAGTGCCCCGGACGCCCGCACGTCCGATACGCAGTATTTT. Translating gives CSAPDARTSDTQYF.

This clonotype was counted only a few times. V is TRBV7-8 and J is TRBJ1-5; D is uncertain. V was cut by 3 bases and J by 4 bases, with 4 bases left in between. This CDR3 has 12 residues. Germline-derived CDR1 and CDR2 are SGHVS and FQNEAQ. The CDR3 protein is CASSFRNQPQHF. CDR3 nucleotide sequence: TGTGCCAGCAGCTTTCGAAATCAGCCCCAGCATTTT.

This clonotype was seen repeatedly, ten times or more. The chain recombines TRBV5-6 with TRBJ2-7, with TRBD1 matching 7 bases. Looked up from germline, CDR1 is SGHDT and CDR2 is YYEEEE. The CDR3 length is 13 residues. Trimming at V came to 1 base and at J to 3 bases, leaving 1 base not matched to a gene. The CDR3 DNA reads TGTGCCAGCAGCTTGAACAGGGGCTACGAGCAGTACTTC. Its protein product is CASSLNRGYEQYF.

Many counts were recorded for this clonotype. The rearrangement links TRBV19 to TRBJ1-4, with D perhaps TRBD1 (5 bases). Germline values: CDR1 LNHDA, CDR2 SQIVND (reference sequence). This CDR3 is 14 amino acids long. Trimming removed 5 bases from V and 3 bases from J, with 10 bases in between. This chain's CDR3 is CASSAWGANEKLFF. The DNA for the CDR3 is TGTGCCAGTAGTGCCTGGGGGGCTAATGAAAAACTGTTTTTT.

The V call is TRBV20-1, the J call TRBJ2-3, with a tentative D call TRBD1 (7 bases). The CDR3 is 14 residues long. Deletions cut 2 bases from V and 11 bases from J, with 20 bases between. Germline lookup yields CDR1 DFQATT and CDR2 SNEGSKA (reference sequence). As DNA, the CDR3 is TGCAGTGCTAGACGGCCCAGGGGGGAGGATGAGCAGTATTTT. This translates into CSARRPRGEDEQYF.

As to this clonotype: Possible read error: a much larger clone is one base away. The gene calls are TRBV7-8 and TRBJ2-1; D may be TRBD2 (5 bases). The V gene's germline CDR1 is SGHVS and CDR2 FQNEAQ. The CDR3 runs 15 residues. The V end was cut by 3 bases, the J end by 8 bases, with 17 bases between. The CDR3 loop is CASSFERAGYDEQFF. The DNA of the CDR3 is TGTGCCAGCAGCTTCGAGAGGGCCGGTTACGATGAGCAGTTCTTC. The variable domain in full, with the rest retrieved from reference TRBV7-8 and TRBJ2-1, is GAGVSQSPRYKVAKRGQDVALRCDPISGHVSLFWYQQALGQGPEFLTYFQNEAQLDKSGLPSDRFFAERPEGSVSTLKIQRTQQEDSAVYLCASSFERAGYDEQFFGPGTRLTVL.